Below are 12 T cell receptor beta chains sequenced from a single sample in a study of blood T cell repertoires in COVID-19. Method: immunoSEQ multiplex PCR; TCRdb's copy keeps in-frame clones and lacks some. The data show under 30,000 clones, nearly 90% seen once. Sequenced material: peripheral blood. The receptor set was obtained from a human donor in a cohort sampled during active COVID-19.

The chain is built from TRBV5-1 and TRBJ1-1; possibly TRBD1 for D (6 bases). V gave up 9 bases and J gave up 10 bases, with 34 bases separating them. From germline, CDR1 is SGHRS and CDR2 YFSETQ. This CDR3 has 17 residues. The CDR3 spells CATSPEGHFSGLGRAFF. The CDR3, as DNA: TGCGCCACAAGCCCTGAGGGACATTTCAGCGGATTGGGTAGAGCTTTCTTT.

The chain is built from TRBV27 and TRBJ2-1; D may be TRBD1 (5 bases). The V end was cut by 5 bases, the J end by 2 bases, with 16 bases between. The CDR3 covers 16 residues. Germline lookup yields CDR1 MNHEY and CDR2 SMNVEV (reference sequence). CDR3 sequence: CASSPQTEVTYNEQFF. The CDR3, as DNA: TGTGCCAGCAGTCCACAGACAGAGGTCACCTACAATGAGCAGTTCTTC.

In this sample, this clone turned up once. The chain carries TRBV6-5 and TRBJ2-5; 9 bases are a match to TRBD2. Unmatched junction bases numbered 4, after V lost 0 bases and J lost 5 bases. The CDR3 totals 15 residues. Germline-derived CDR1 and CDR2 are MNHEY and SVGAGI. The CDR3 reads CASSYSRTSVETQYF. CDR3 DNA sequence: TGTGCCAGCAGTTACTCGAGGACTAGCGTGGAGACCCAGTACTTC.

The V gene is TRBV6-5, the J gene TRBJ2-2, with a possible D match to TRBD1 (6 bases). CDR1 and CDR2 (germline): MNHEY, SVGAGI. This CDR3 has 13 residues. Trimming left V 8 bases short and J 6 bases short, with 13 bases between. CDR3 in amino acids: CASEGVGAGELFF. The CDR3 DNA reads TGTGCCAGCGAGGGGGTAGGGGCCGGGGAGCTGTTTTTT.

The V and J genes are TRBV11-3 and TRBJ2-3; 9 bases are shared with TRBD1. Trimming cost V 5 bases and J 3 bases; bases outside gene matches: 0. Germline V gene data show CDR1 as SGHNT and CDR2 as YENEEA. CDR3 length: 13 amino acids. The CDR3, as DNA: TGTGCCAGCAGCGACAGGGGGACAGATACGCAGTATTTT. Amino acid sequence: CASSDRGTDTQYF.

The V gene is TRBV27, the J gene TRBJ2-7, with D possibly being TRBD2 (7 bases). The CDR3 totals 15 residues. Trimming pared 0 bases from V and 3 bases from J, leaving 12 bases between. Germline V gene lookup returns CDR1 MNHEY and CDR2 SMNVEV (reference sequence). In nucleotides, the CDR3 is TGTGCCAGCAGTTTATCGAAGGGGGGGTTCTACGAGCAGTACTTC. Amino acids: CASSLSKGGFYEQYF.

The chain carries TRBV6-5 and TRBJ2-7, with 11 bases identical to TRBD1. From germline, CDR1 is MNHEY and CDR2 SVGAGI. Trimming removed 6 bases from V and 4 bases from J; junction bases left unmatched: 8. This CDR3 has 15 amino acids. The CDR3 region is CASRGGQGVIYEQYF. In nucleotides, the CDR3 is TGTGCCAGCAGGGGGGGACAGGGGGTTATATACGAGCAGTACTTC.

This clone was picked up one time. J is TRBJ1-2 and V is TRBV7-9; TRBD1 aligns across 7 bases. The length of the CDR3 is 15 residues. Germline assignment: CDR1 SEHNR and CDR2 FQNEAQ (reference sequence). Trimming removed 1 base from V and 0 bases from J; junction bases left unmatched: 2. CDR3 nucleotide sequence: TGTGCCAGCAGCTTAGGACAGGGAACTAACTATGGCTACACCTTC. This encodes CASSLGQGTNYGYTF.

The chain has TRBV7-9 and TRBJ2-5, with D tentatively TRBD2 (6 bases). Trimming shortened V by 3 bases and J by 2 bases, and 10 bases separated the two germline ends. The CDR3 runs 14 residues. CDR1 is SEHNR, CDR2 FQNEAQ, per germline (reference sequence). DNA of the CDR3: TGTGCCAGCAGCTTCGGGGGTCGACAAGAGACCCAGTACTTC. Protein product: CASSFGGRQETQYF.

V and J are TRBV28 and TRBJ2-7, with TRBD2 matching 9 bases. Germline V gives CDR1 MDHEN, CDR2 SYDVKM. This CDR3 comprises 15 residues. V shed 7 bases, J shed 3 bases, and the junction held 10 bases outside the gene matches. The chain's CDR3 is CASKFGGSGSYEQYF. In DNA form, the CDR3 reads TGTGCCAGCAAGTTTGGGGGTAGCGGGAGCTACGAGCAGTACTTC.

The chain couples TRBV10-2 to TRBJ2-7; 11 bases match TRBD1. The CDR3 is 15 amino acids. Germline lookup yields CDR1 WSHSY and CDR2 SAAADI. V gave up 6 bases and J gave up 2 bases; unmatched junction bases: 6. The chain's CDR3 is CASREGTGGPYEQYF. The DNA for the CDR3 is TGCGCCAGCAGGGAGGGGACAGGGGGGCCCTACGAGCAGTACTTC.

The V call is TRBV12-3 or TRBV12-4, the J call TRBJ1-2, with D perhaps TRBD1 (6 bases). Trimming removed 6 bases at V and 8 bases at J, with 16 bases between. This CDR3 is built from 13 residues. The CDR3 DNA reads as TGTGCCAGCAGAATGGGACACCGAAGCGGCTACACCTTC. It translates to CASRMGHRSGYTF.